This T cell receptor beta chain was identified in a study of shared clonotypes between healthy human individuals. Across the whole study: The study used three CD4 naive, three CD4 memory, two CD8 naive and one CD8 memory plate per donor.

Assay: immunoSEQ multiplex PCR; the TCRdb copy retains only in-frame clones and omits some. The sample lists about 2 million clones, less than 95% occurring once. The table lists this clone with a count of one. Its antigen remains unidentified. Trimming cost V 8 bases and J 6 bases, with 13 bases left between them. The CDR3 extends over 13 amino acids. Germline CDR1 is MDHEN and CDR2 is SYDVKM. Broader study findings: Generation probability values for non-shared clonotypes were lower than those for clonotypes shared by all four donors.

CD45RO-negative CD8 cells positively selected for CCR7 made up the naive population, which excluded terminally differentiated effector memory CD45RA+ cells. The rearrangement joins TRBV28 to TRBJ2-2; D is undetermined. The source is a man younger than 35 in good health. The sample taken for sequencing was naive CD8+ T cells sorted from blood. This CDR3 is CASGISWPGELFF. The CDR3 nucleotides read TGTGCCAGCGGTATTTCGTGGCCCGGGGAGCTGTTTTTT.